This TCR beta chain emerged from a study of STAT3 mutations in large granular lymphocyte leukemia. Study-wide findings and caveats: At least one immunodominant TCR beta clonotype appeared in every T-cell large granular lymphocyte leukemia patient.

The CDR3 is 12 amino acids. V dropped 2 bases and J dropped 8 bases, with 6 bases sitting between them. Germline assignment: CDR1 SGHTA and CDR2 FQGNSA. This clone was seen only once. Its antigen is not identified. The repertoire was sequenced with immunoSEQ multiplex PCR; TCRdb's copy has only in-frame clones and lacks some. Of tens of thousands of clones listed, around 88% are singletons. The sequence was obtained from a man between 60 and 75 years old with T-cell large granular lymphocyte leukemia. Some clones in this sample may be carry-over from other donors' samples. The chain employs TRBV7-2 and TRBJ1-4; D not resolved. The specimen was peripheral blood mononuclear cells. Here the CDR3 reads CASSLLQEKLFF. CDR3 coding DNA: TGTGCCAGCAGCTTATTGCAGGAAAAACTGTTTTTT.